This T cell receptor (beta chain) comes out of a study of shared clonotypes between healthy human individuals. Study observations and caveats: Sharing across a few donors was seen in roughly 5% of naive CD4 clonotypes.

This table comes from immunoSEQ multiplex PCR, and its TCRdb copy is limited to in-frame clones, with some not included. The table has about 2 million clones, about 95% seen once. The naive CD8 population came from CD45RO-negative cells selected for CCR7, without terminally differentiated effector memory CD45RA+ cells. In regard to this clone: Its antigen is as yet unknown.

Trimming removed 6 bases from V and 0 bases from J, with 10 bases in between. The CDR3 extends over 14 amino acids. Germline CDR1 MNHEY, CDR2 SVGAGI. The sequencing sample was made of naive CD8+ T cells sorted from blood. This rearrangement joins TRBV6-5 to TRBJ2-3, with D possibly being TRBD2 (6 bases). This receptor was obtained from a man aged 18-30 years in good health. Here the CDR3 reads CASRIGGSTDTQYF. CDR3 in DNA: TGTGCCAGCAGGATCGGGGGTAGCACAGATACGCAGTATTTT.